Listed below are T cell receptor beta chains from one sample, sequenced in a study of T cell responses to AZD1222 COVID-19 vaccine. The repertoire was sequenced with immunoSEQ multiplex PCR; TCRdb's copy has only in-frame clones and lacks some. The sample has roughly 180,000 clones, almost 95% seen once. The sample was peripheral blood, taken on day 0 of AZD1222 vaccination. All receptors derive from an adult in good health. CDR3s include the opening cysteine and the closing phenylalanine or tryptophan. A D gene is named only where the DNA matches it firmly. Clone size is shown for a subset of rows, as once, few, many or a class of expanded clone.

D gene	V gene	J gene	clone size	CDR3 DNA	CDR3 protein
TRBD2	TRBV7-8	TRBJ2-1	-	TGTGCCAGCAGCTTAGAATCGCGACTAGCGGGGCCTGAGCAGTTCTTC	CASSLESRLAGPEQFF
TRBD2	TRBV11-2	TRBJ2-2	-	TGTGCCAGCAGCTTAATAGCGGGAGGGAACACCGGGGAGCTGTTTTTT	CASSLIAGGNTGELFF
TRBD1	TRBV5-6	TRBJ2-7	once	TGTGCCAGCAGCCGCGTGACAGGGGGTACCTACGAGCAGTACTTC	CASSRVTGGTYEQYF
-	TRBV19	TRBJ1-2	few	TGTGCCAGTAGTATCAAGACGGTGGGGAATGGCTACACCTTC	CASSIKTVGNGYTF
-	TRBV6-5	TRBJ2-2	-	TGTGCCAGCAGTTACGTCAACACCGGGGAGCTGTTTTTT	CASSYVNTGELFF
TRBD2	TRBV28	TRBJ2-5	-	TGTGCCAGCAGTTTACCGGGAGGGCCGGAGACCCAGTACTTC	CASSLPGGPETQYF
TRBD2	TRBV3-1/TRBV3-2	TRBJ2-7	-	TGTGCCAGCAGCGACGTCAGACTAGCGGGAGCCCTCTACGAGCAGTACTTC	CASSDVRLAGALYEQYF
-	TRBV6-5	TRBJ1-1	-	TGTGCCAGCAGTTGGGGGCGATTGAACACTGAAGCTTTCTTT	CASSWGRLNTEAFF
TRBD1	TRBV29-1	TRBJ2-1	-	TGCAGCGTTGAAGGGGACAGCTCCTACAATGAGCAGTTCTTC	CSVEGDSSYNEQFF
TRBD2	TRBV4-1	TRBJ2-5	few	TGCGCCAGCAGCCAACACCGACTAGCGGGAGGGGGAGAGACCCAGTACTTC	CASSQHRLAGGGETQYF
TRBD1	TRBV19	TRBJ1-6	-	TGTGCCAGTAGCAGGGACAGGCGATCTAATTCACCCCTCCACTTT	CASSRDRRSNSPLHF
-	TRBV27	TRBJ2-2	-	TGTGCCAGCGGCATGGGACCCGGGGAGCTGTTTTTT	CASGMGPGELFF
-	TRBV5-1	TRBJ2-1	-	TGCGCCAGCAGCGAGGAGTTTCCGAGCTCCTACAATGAGCAGTTCTTC	CASSEEFPSSYNEQFF
TRBD2	TRBV5-1	TRBJ2-3	-	TGCGCCAGCAGCCGGGAACTAGCGGGAGGCCTCACAGATACGCAGTATTTT	CASSRELAGGLTDTQYF
-	TRBV27	TRBJ1-1	-	TGTGCCAGCCGGAGGGCGGGGAGGACTGAAGCTTTCTTT	CASRRAGRTEAFF
-	TRBV11-3	TRBJ1-1	-	TGTGCCAGCGCCGCGCGGGGTTCCACTGAAGCTTTCTTT	CASAARGSTEAFF
TRBD2	TRBV28	TRBJ2-4	-	TGTGCCAGCCGACTTAGCGGGAGTGTAAACATTCAGTACTTC	CASRLSGSVNIQYF
-	TRBV2	TRBJ1-5	-	TGTGCCAGCAGTTGGGGACAACGAAGCAATCAGCCCCAGCATTTT	CASSWGQRSNQPQHF
-	TRBV28	TRBJ2-6	-	TGTGCCAGCAGTTTATACGGAGGGGCCTTCTCTGGGGCCAACGTCCTGACTTTC	CASSLYGGAFSGANVLTF
-	TRBV2	TRBJ2-1	once	TGTGCCAGCAGCAGGGACACGTACAATGAGCAGTTCTTC	CASSRDTYNEQFF
TRBD2	TRBV9	TRBJ2-7	-	TGTGCCAGCAGCGTAGATTACGCTAGCGGCCTAGCTCCCTACGAGCAGTACTTC	CASSVDYASGLAPYEQYF
-	TRBV2	TRBJ1-2	-	TGTGCCAGCAGTGAGAAAGGCAGGGACTATGGCTACACCTTC	CASSEKGRDYGYTF
TRBD1	TRBV29-1	TRBJ1-3	-	TGCAGCGTTCTGGGCGAGGGGGCTTCTGGAAACACCATATATTTT	CSVLGEGASGNTIYF
-	TRBV7-9	TRBJ2-6	once	TGTGCCAGCTCCCCCGAGGCCAACGTCCTGACTTTC	CASSPEANVLTF
TRBD1	TRBV7-2	TRBJ2-5	-	TGTGCCAGCAGCTTAGTGACAGGGACAGAGACCCAGTACTTC	CASSLVTGTETQYF
-	TRBV4-1	TRBJ1-2	-	TGCGCCAGCAGCCAAGAATGGGGCCAAAACTATGGCTACACCTTC	CASSQEWGQNYGYTF
-	TRBV5-1	TRBJ2-1	-	TGCGCCAGCAGCTTGCCGGGTACCAACAATGAGCAGTTCTTC	CASSLPGTNNEQFF
TRBD2	TRBV27	TRBJ2-7	-	TGTGCCAGCAGCTACGGGAGGACGGCCTACGAGCAGTACTTC	CASSYGRTAYEQYF
-	TRBV12-3/TRBV12-4	TRBJ2-7	-	TGTGCCAGCAGTTTTTTGAGCTCCTACGAGCAGTACTTC	CASSFLSSYEQYF
TRBD2	TRBV7-3	TRBJ2-7	-	TGTGCCAGCAGCTTAAGCGTCGCTAGCGGGTACGAGCAGTACTTC	CASSLSVASGYEQYF
-	TRBV3-1/TRBV3-2	TRBJ1-1	-	TGTGCCACCCAAGGGGAGGGGTACACTGAAGCTTTCTTT	CATQGEGYTEAFF
-	TRBV5-6	TRBJ1-1	-	TGTGCCAGCAGCCCAACCCATGGACACACTGAAGCTTTCTTT	CASSPTHGHTEAFF
TRBD2	TRBV28	TRBJ2-2	-	TGTGCCAGCAGTTCTCTAGCGGGTAACACCGGGGAGCTGTTTTTT	CASSSLAGNTGELFF
-	TRBV28	TRBJ2-7	-	TGTGCCAGCAGTAAGTGGGGAGAGCAGTACTTC	CASSKWGEQYF
-	TRBV7-2	TRBJ1-3	-	TGTGCCAGCAGCTTTTCGGGAACTGGAAACACCATATATTTT	CASSFSGTGNTIYF
-	TRBV4-1	TRBJ1-3	-	TGCGCCAGCAGCCAGGGACTTAGAAGGGGAAACACCATATATTTT	CASSQGLRRGNTIYF
-	TRBV5-6	TRBJ1-1	-	TGTGCCAGCAGCACCGACGGATCAGCAGGGAACACTGAAGCTTTCTTT	CASSTDGSAGNTEAFF
TRBD1	TRBV9	TRBJ1-2	-	TGTGCCAGCAGCCCTCACCTCCGGGGACAGGACTATGGCTACACCTTC	CASSPHLRGQDYGYTF
TRBD1	TRBV7-2	TRBJ2-7	-	TGTGCCAGCAGCCGCCTCGGGACAGGGTTCGAGCAGTACTTC	CASSRLGTGFEQYF
-	TRBV5-6	TRBJ1-5	-	TGTGCCAGCAGCTTGGGGGGATACCAGCCCCAGCATTTT	CASSLGGYQPQHF
TRBD1	TRBV5-4	TRBJ2-5	-	TGTGCCAGCAGCCGGGTCCGGACAGGGAAAGAAGAGACCCAGTACTTC	CASSRVRTGKEETQYF